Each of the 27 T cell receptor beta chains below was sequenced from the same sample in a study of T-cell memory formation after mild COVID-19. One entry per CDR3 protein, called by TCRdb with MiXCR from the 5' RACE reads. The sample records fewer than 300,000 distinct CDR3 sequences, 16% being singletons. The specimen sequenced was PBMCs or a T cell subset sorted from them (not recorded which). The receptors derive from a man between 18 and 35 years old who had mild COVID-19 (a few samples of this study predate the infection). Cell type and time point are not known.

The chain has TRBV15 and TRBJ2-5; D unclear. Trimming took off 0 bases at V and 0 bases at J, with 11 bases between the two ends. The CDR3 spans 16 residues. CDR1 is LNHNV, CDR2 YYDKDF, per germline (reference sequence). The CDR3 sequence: CATSRERRKYQETQYF. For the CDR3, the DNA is TGTGCCACCAGCAGAGAACGAAGGAAGTACCAAGAGACCCAGTACTTC.

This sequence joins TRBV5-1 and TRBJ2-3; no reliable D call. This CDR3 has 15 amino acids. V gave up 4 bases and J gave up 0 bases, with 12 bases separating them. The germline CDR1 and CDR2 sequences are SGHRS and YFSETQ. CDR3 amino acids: CASSDTSTSTDTQYF. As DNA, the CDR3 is TGCGCCAGCAGCGACACGTCGACCAGCACAGATACGCAGTATTTT.

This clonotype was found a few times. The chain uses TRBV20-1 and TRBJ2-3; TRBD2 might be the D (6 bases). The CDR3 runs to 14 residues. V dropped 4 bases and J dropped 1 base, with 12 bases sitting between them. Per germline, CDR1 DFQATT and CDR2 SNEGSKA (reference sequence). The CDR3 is CSANAGRGTDTQYF. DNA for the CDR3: TGCAGTGCTAATGCGGGGCGCGGCACAGATACGCAGTATTTT.

In DNA, the CDR3 is TGCGCCAGCAGCCAAGATTACGCGGGCAAAAACATTCAGTACTTC. This translates into CASSQDYAGKNIQYF. V gene TRBV4-3 combines with J gene TRBJ2-4; the D gene is possibly TRBD2 (5 bases). Trimming took 0 bases from V and 3 from J, leaving 9 bases between them. The CDR3 consists of 15 residues. Germline loops: CDR1 LGHNA, CDR2 YSLEER.

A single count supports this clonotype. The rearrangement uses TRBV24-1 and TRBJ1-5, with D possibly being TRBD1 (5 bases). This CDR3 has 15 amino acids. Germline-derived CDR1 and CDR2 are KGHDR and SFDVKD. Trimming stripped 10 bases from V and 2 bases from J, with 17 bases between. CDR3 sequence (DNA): TGTGCCACTCGATCCGGGGGGGGAGGCAATCAGCCCCAGCATTTT. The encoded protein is CATRSGGGGNQPQHF.

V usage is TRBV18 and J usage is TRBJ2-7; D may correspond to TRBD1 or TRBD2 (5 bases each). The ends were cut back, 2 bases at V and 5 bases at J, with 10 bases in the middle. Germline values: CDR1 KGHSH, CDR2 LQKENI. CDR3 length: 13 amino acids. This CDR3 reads CASSPWGSDEQYF. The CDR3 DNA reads TGTGCCAGCTCACCATGGGGGTCCGACGAGCAGTACTTC.

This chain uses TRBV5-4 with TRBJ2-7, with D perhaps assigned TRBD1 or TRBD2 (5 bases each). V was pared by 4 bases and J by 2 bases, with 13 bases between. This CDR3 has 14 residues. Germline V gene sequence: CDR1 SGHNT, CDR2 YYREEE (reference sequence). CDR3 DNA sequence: TGTGCCAGCAGCCGGGACGGGCGGGCCTACGAGCAGTACTTC. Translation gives CASSRDGRAYEQYF.

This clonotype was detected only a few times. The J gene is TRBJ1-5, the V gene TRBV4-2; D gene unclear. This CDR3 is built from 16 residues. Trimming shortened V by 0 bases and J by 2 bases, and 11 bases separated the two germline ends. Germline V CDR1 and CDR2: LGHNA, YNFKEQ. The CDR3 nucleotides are TGTGCCAGCAGCCAAGAGACGGCGATAGGCAATCAGCCCCAGCATTTT. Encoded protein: CASSQETAIGNQPQHF.

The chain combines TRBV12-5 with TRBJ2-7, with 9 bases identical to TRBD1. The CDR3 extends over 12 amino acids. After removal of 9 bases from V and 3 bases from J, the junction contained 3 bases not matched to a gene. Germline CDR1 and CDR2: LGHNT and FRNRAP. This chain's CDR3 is CASATGGYEQYF. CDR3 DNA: TGTGCTAGCGCGACAGGGGGCTACGAGCAGTACTTC.

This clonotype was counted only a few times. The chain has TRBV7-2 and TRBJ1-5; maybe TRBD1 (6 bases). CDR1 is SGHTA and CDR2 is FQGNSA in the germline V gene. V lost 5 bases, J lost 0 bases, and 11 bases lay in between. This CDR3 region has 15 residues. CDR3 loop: CASSPTGYSNQPQHF. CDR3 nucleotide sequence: TGTGCCAGCAGCCCGACAGGTTATAGCAATCAGCCCCAGCATTTT. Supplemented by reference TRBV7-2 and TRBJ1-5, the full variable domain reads GAGVSQSPSNKVTEKGKDVELRCDPISGHTALYWYRQSLGQGLEFLIYFQGNSAPDKSGLPSDRFSAERTGGSVSTLTIQRTQQEDSAVYLCASSPTGYSNQPQHFGDGTRLSIL.

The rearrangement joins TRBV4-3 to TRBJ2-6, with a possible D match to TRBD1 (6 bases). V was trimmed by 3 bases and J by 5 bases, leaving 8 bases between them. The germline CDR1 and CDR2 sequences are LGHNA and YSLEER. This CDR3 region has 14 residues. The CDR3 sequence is CASSQGARANVLTF. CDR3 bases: TGCGCCAGCAGCCAGGGGGCCAGGGCCAACGTCCTGACTTTC.

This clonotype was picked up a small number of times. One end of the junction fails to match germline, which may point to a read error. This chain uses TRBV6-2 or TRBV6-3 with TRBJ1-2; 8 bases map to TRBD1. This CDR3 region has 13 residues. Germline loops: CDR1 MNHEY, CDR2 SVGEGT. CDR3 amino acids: CASSYSFGTGPVF. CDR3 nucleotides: TGTGCCAGCAGTTACTCTTTCGGGACAGGCCCCGTCTTC.

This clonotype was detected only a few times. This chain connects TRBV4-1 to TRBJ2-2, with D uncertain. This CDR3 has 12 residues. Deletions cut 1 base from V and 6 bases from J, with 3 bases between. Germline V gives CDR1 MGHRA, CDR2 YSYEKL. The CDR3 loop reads CASSQVAGELFF. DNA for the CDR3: TGCGCCAGCAGCCAAGTGGCCGGGGAGCTGTTTTTT.

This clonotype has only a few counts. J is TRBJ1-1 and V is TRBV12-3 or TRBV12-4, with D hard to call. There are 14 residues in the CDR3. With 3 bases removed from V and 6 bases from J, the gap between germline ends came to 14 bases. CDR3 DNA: TGTGCCAGCAGTTTCCGCCTGGTAAGCGCTGAAGCTTTCTTT. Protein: CASSFRLVSAEAFF.

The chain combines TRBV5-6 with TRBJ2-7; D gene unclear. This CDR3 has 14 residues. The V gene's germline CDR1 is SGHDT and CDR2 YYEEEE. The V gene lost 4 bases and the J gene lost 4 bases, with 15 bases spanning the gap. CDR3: CASSPFLSPYEQYV. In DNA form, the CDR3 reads TGTGCCAGCAGCCCCTTCCTCTCTCCATACGAGCAGTACGTC.

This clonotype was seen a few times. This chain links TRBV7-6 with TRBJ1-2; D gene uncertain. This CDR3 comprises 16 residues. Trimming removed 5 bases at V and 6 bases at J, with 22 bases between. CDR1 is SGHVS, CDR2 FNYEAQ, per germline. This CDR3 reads CASSPHGEGFIDGYTF. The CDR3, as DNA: TGTGCCAGCAGCCCTCATGGGGAAGGGTTTATCGATGGCTACACCTTC.

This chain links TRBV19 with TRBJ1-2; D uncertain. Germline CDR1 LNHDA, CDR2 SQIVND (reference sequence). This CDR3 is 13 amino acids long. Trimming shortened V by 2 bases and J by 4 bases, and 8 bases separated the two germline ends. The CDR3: CASSIQEFYGYTF. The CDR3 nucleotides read TGTGCCAGTAGTATACAGGAATTCTATGGCTACACCTTC. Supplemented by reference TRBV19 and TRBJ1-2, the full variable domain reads DGGITQSPKYLFRKEGQNVTLSCEQNLNHDAMYWYRQDPGQGLRLIYYSQIVNDFQKGDIAEGYSVSREKKESFPLTVTSAQKNPTAFYLCASSIQEFYGYTFGSGTRLTVV.

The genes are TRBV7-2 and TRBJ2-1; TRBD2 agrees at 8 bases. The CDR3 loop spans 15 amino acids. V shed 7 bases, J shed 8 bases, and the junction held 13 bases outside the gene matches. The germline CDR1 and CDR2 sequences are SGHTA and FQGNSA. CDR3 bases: TGTGCCAGCACCCCACGCTGGCGGGGGGTGCATGAGCAGTTCTTC. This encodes CASTPRWRGVHEQFF. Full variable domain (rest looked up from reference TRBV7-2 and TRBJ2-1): GAGVSQSPSNKVTEKGKDVELRCDPISGHTALYWYRQSLGQGLEFLIYFQGNSAPDKSGLPSDRFSAERTGGSVSTLTIQRTQQEDSAVYLCASTPRWRGVHEQFFGPGTRLTVL.

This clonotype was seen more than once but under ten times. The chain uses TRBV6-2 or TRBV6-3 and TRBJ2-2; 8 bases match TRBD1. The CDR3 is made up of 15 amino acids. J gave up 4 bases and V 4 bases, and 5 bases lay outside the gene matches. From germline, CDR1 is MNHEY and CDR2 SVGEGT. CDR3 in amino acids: CASSSGQASTGELFF. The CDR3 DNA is TGTGCCAGCAGTTCGGGACAGGCAAGCACCGGGGAGCTGTTTTTT.

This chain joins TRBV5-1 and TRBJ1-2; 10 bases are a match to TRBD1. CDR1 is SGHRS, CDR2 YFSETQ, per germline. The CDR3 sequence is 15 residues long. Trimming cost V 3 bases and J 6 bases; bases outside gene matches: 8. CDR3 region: CASSSNRGQGNGYTF. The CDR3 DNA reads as TGCGCCAGCAGCTCAAACCGGGGACAGGGGAATGGCTACACCTTC.

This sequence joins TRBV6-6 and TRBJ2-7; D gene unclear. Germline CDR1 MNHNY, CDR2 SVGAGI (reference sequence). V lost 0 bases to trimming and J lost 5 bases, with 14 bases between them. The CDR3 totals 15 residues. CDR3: CASSYSTGLEDEQYF. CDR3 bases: TGTGCCAGCAGTTACTCGACTGGGTTAGAGGACGAGCAGTACTTC.

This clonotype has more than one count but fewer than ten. The CDR3 spells CASSGGPGNGYEQYF. CDR3 nucleotides: TGCGCCAGCAGCGGCGGCCCCGGGAATGGGTACGAGCAGTACTTC. The chain joins TRBV5-1 to TRBJ2-7, with TRBD2 as a possible D gene (5 bases). The V end was cut by 4 bases, the J end by 4 bases, with 18 bases between. CDR3 length: 15 residues. CDR1 is SGHRS, CDR2 YFSETQ, per germline. Drawing the rest from reference TRBV5-1 and TRBJ2-7, the complete variable domain is KAGVTQTPRYLIKTRGQQVTLSCSPISGHRSVSWYQQTPGQGLQFLFEYFSETQRNKGNFPGRFSGRQFSNSRSEMNVSTLELGDSALYLCASSGGPGNGYEQYFGPGTRLTVT.

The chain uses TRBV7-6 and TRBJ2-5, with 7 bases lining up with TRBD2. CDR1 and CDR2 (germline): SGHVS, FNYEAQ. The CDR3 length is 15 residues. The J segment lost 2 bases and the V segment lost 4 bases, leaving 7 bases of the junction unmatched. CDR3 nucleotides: TGTGCCAGCAGCTACGGGACTACCCGGCAAGAGACCCAGTACTTC. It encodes CASSYGTTRQETQYF.

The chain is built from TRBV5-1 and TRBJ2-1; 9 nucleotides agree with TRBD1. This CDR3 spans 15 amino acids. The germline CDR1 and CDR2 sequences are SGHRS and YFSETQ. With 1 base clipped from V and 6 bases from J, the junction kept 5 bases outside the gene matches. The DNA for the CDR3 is TGCGCCAGCAGCTTGTCCCCGGGACAGGGCAATGAGCAGTTCTTC. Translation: CASSLSPGQGNEQFF.

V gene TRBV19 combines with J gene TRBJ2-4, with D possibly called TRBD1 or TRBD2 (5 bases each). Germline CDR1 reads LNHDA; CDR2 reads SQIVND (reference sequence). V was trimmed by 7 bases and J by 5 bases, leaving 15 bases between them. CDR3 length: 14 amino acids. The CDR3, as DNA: TGTGCCAGTAAACGACGGGACGACGAAAACATTCAGTACTTC. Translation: CASKRRDDENIQYF.

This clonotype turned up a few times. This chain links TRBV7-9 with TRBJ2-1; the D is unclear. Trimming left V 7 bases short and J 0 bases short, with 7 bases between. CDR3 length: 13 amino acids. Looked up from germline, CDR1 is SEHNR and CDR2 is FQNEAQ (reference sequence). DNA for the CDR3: TGTGCCAGCACGGCTAGCTCCTACAATGAGCAGTTCTTC. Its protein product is CASTASSYNEQFF.

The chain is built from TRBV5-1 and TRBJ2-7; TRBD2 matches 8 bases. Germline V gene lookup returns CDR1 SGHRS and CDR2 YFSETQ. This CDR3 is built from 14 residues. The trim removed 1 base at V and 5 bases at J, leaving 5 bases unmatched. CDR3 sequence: CASSLSGGQDEQYF. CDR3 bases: TGCGCCAGCAGCTTGAGCGGGGGTCAGGACGAGCAGTACTTC.